This TCR beta chain was recovered during a study of shared clonotypes between healthy human individuals. Data came from immunoSEQ multiplex PCR; TCRdb stores just in-frame clones and leaves some out. The sample yields approximately 1.5 million clones, approximately 98% seen once. The CDR3 loop spans 13 amino acids. The germline V gene encodes CDR1 KGHSH and CDR2 LQKENI. V lost 5 bases, J lost 1 base, and 9 bases lay in between. The chain has TRBV18 and TRBJ2-7; TRBD2 might be the D (5 bases). Sequenced sample: naive CD4+ T cells sorted from blood. Subset noted: CD45RA+ positively selected. The clonotype was recovered from a man aged 25 to 40 in good health. CDR3 region: CASSIRESYEQYF. The CDR3 coding sequence is TGTGCCAGCTCAATAAGGGAGTCCTACGAGCAGTACTTC.